The source of this TCR beta chain is a study of T cell changes during pregnancy in multiple sclerosis. The CDR3 sequence is 14 residues long. Germline CDR1 is MDHEN and CDR2 is SYDVKM. V dropped 5 bases and J dropped 6; count of bases not matched to a gene: 9. Using immunoSEQ multiplex PCR, the repertoire was profiled, and TCRdb retains in-frame clones only, with some absent. Counted here are around 39,000 clones, around 92% occurring once; the ten biggest clones make up 26%. The chain couples TRBV28 to TRBJ2-7; 8 bases map to TRBD1. The sample consisted of CD8+ T cells from peripheral blood mononuclear cells, taken before pregnancy. The clonotype comes from a female donor with multiple sclerosis, enrolled in a pregnancy study. This chain's CDR3 is CASSVTGQASEQYF. CDR3 sequence (DNA): TGTGCCAGCAGTGTCACGGGACAGGCCAGCGAGCAGTACTTC.